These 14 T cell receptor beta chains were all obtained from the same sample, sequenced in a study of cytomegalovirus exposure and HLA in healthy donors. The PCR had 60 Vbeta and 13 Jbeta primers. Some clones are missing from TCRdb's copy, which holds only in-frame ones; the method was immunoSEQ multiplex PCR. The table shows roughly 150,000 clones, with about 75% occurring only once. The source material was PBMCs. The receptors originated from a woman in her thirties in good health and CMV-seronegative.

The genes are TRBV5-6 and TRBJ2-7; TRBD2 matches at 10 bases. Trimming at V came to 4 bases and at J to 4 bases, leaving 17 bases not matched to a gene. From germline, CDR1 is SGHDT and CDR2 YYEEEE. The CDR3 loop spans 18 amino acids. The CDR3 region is CASSASKSGREGFYEQYF. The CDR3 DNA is TGTGCCAGCAGCGCATCGAAAAGCGGGAGGGAGGGATTTTACGAGCAGTACTTC.

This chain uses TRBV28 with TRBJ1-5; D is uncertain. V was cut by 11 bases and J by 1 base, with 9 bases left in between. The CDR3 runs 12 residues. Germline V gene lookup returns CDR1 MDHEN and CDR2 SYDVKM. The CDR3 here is CAEGWSNQPQHF. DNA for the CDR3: TGTGCCGAGGGATGGAGCAATCAGCCCCAGCATTTT.

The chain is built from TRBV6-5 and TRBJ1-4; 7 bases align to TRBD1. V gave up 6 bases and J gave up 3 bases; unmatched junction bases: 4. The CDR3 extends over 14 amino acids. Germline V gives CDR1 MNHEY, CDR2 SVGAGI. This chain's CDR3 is CASSRGTANEKLFF. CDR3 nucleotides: TGTGCCAGCAGCCGCGGGACAGCTAATGAAAAACTGTTTTTT.

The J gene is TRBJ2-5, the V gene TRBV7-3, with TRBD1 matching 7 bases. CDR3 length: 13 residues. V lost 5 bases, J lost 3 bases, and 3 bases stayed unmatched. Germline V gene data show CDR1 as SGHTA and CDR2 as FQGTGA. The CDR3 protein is CASSPTGKETQYF. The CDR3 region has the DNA TGTGCCAGCAGCCCGACAGGGAAAGAGACCCAGTACTTC.

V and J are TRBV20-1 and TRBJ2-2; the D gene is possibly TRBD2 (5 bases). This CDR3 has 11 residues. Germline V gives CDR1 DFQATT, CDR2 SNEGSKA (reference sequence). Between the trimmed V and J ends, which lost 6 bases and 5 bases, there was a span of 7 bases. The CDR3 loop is CSAERTGELFF. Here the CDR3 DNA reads TGCAGTGCGGAGCGGACCGGGGAGCTGTTTTTT.

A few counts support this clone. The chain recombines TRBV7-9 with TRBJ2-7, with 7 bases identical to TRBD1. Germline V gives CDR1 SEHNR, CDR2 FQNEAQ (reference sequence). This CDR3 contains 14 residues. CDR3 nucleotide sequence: TGTTCCAGCAGCTTAGATCAGGGGGCCTACGAGCAGTACGTC. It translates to CSSSLDQGAYEQYV.

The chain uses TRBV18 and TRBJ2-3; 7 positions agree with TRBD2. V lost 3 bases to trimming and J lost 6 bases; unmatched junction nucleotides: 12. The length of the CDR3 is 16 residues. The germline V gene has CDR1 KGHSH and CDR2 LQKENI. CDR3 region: CASSPVLPVGGDTQYF. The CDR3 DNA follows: TGTGCCAGCTCACCCGTTCTCCCTGTGGGAGGGGATACGCAGTATTTT.

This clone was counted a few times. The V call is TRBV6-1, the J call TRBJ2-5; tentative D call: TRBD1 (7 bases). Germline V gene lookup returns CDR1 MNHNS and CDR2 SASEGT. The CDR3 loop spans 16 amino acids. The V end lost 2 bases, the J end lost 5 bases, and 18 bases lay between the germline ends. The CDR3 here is CASSERWQGGAETQYF. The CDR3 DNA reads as TGTGCCAGCAGTGAACGGTGGCAGGGGGGTGCGGAGACCCAGTACTTC.

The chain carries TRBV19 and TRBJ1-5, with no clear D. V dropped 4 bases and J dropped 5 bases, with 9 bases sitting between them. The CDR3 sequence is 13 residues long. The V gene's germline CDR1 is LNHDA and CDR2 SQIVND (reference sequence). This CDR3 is CASSTYRDQPQHF. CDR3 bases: TGTGCCAGTAGTACCTACCGGGATCAGCCCCAGCATTTT.

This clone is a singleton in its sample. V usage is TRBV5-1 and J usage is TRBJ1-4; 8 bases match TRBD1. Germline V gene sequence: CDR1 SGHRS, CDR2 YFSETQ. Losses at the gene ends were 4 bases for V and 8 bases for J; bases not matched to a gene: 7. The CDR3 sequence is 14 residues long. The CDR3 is CASSPDREGEKLFF. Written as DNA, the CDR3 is TGCGCCAGCAGCCCGGACAGGGAGGGCGAAAAACTGTTTTTT. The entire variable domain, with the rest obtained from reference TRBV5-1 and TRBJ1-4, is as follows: KAGVTQTPRYLIKTRGQQVTLSCSPISGHRSVSWYQQTPGQGLQFLFEYFSETQRNKGNFPGRFSGRQFSNSRSEMNVSTLELGDSALYLCASSPDREGEKLFFGSGTQLSVL.

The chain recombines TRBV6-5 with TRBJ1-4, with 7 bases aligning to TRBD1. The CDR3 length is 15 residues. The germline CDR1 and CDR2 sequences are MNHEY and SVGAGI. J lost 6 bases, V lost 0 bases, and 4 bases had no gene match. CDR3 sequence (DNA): TGTGCCAGCAGTTACTCGGGACAGTCTCATGAAAAACTGTTTTTT. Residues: CASSYSGQSHEKLFF.

The CDR3 loop reads CASSVAPGNLGDTQYF. The DNA of the CDR3 is TGTGCCAGCAGCGTAGCCCCGGGGAACCTTGGAGATACGCAGTATTTT. The gene calls are TRBV9 and TRBJ2-3; a weak D match, TRBD2 (5 bases). V lost 0 bases and J lost 5, with 16 bases in between. CDR1 and CDR2 (germline): SGDLS, YYNGEE. The CDR3 sequence is 16 residues long.

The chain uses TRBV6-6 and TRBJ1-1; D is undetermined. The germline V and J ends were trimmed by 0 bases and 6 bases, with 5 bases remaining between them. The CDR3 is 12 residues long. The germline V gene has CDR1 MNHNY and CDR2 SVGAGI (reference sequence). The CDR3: CASSYSTSEAFF. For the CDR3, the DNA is TGTGCCAGCAGTTACTCGACTTCTGAAGCTTTCTTT.

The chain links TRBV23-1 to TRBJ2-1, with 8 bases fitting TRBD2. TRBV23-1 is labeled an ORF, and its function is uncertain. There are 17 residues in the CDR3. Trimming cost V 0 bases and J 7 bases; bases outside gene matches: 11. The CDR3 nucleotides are TGCGCCAGCAGTCAATCGGTCACGGGAGGGAAACGGAATGAGCAGTTCTTC. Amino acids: CASSQSVTGGKRNEQFF.